The sequence of this T cell receptor (beta chain) was determined in a study of blood T cell repertoires in COVID-19. Per the original data handling: By means of reference gene primer amplification, nucleated cell counts were estimated. Assay: immunoSEQ multiplex PCR; the TCRdb copy retains only in-frame clones and omits some. Clone size and the V and J calls come from that table; the DNA yielded D and trimming. The sample holds roughly 220,000 clones, 86% seen once. The ends lost 2 bases at V and 15 bases at J; junction bases unmatched: 8. Germline loops: CDR1 SGHRS, CDR2 YFSETQ. This CDR3 spans 12 amino acids.

The chain links TRBV5-1 to TRBJ2-1; TRBD1 matches at 7 bases. The TCR was taken from a woman aged 50 to 60 with COVID-19, enrolled during active disease. The sample consisted of peripheral blood. The CDR3 DNA reads as TGCGCCAGCAGCTTTGACAGGGTGGTCCTGTTCTTC. This encodes CASSFDRVVLFF. The full variable domain, its missing parts supplied by reference TRBV5-1 and TRBJ2-1, is KAGVTQTPRYLIKTRGQQVTLSCSPISGHRSVSWYQQTPGQGLQFLFEYFSETQRNKGNFPGRFSGRQFSNSRSEMNVSTLELGDSALYLCASSFDRVVLFFGPGTRLTVL.